Listed here are 32 T cell receptor beta chains from one sample, sequenced in a study of blood T cell repertoires in COVID-19. Sequencing was performed with immunoSEQ multiplex PCR; in TCRdb, only in-frame clones are kept and a portion is missing. The sample lists about 270,000 clones; around 87% were seen once. Sequenced: peripheral blood. The receptor source for this set is a woman between 45 and 65 years old with acute or convalescent COVID-19.

This chain links TRBV7-2 with TRBJ2-3, with TRBD2 matching over 11 bases. Germline CDR1 and CDR2: SGHTA and FQGNSA. The CDR3 is 16 amino acids. The trim removed 1 base at V and 2 bases at J, leaving 2 bases unmatched. The CDR3 DNA is TGTGCCAGCAGCTTAGGGACTAGCGGGCCCACAGATACGCAGTATTTT. This codes for CASSLGTSGPTDTQYF.

The chain uses TRBV6-4 and TRBJ2-1; D unclear. The germline V gene has CDR1 MRHNA and CDR2 SNTAGT. CDR3 length: 13 residues. Trimming pared 8 bases from V and 9 bases from J, leaving 17 bases between. The CDR3: CASWSSFGTEQFF. In DNA form, the CDR3 reads TGTGCCAGCTGGAGTAGCTTCGGCACTGAGCAGTTCTTC.

This chain connects TRBV24-1 to TRBJ2-7, with D hard to call. Trimming cost V 4 bases and J 4 bases, with 10 bases left between them. The V gene's germline CDR1 is KGHDR and CDR2 SFDVKD. CDR3 size: 13 residues. DNA of the CDR3: TGTGCCACCAGTGACCCGAATCGGTACGAGCAGTACTTC. Translation: CATSDPNRYEQYF.

The CDR3 protein is CASSPRTSGPNEQFF. CDR3 in DNA: TGTGCCAGCAGCCCCCGGACTAGCGGGCCCAATGAGCAGTTCTTC. The V call is TRBV7-3, the J call TRBJ2-1; TRBD2 matches at 11 bases. This CDR3 is 15 amino acids long. The germline CDR1 and CDR2 sequences are SGHTA and FQGTGA. The ends lost 5 bases at V and 6 bases at J; junction bases unmatched: 6.

The chain is built from TRBV29-1 and TRBJ2-7, with D possibly TRBD1 on 6 matching bases. This CDR3 comprises 15 residues. CDR1 is SQVTM and CDR2 is ANQGSEA in the germline V gene. V was pared by 4 bases and J by 3 bases, with 19 bases between. For the CDR3, the DNA is TGCAGCGTTGTAGTTGAGGGACACTCTTTCTACGAGCAGTACTTC. Amino acids: CSVVVEGHSFYEQYF.

This clone was counted a single time. The genes are TRBV21-1 and TRBJ1-2; the D call of TRBD1 is as the table states it, not checked on the DNA. TRBV21-1 counts as a pseudogene. The CDR3 is made up of 12 amino acids. CDR3 loop: CASTRGLYGYTF. The DNA of the CDR3 is TGTGCCAGCACCAGGGGGCTCTATGGCTACACCTTC.

The J gene is TRBJ2-2, the V gene TRBV10-3, with 9 bases matching TRBD2. The CDR3 contains 14 residues. The V gene's germline CDR1 is ENHRY and CDR2 SYGVKD. Unmatched junction bases numbered 2, after V lost 7 bases and J lost 2 bases. The CDR3 here is CAINSGGNTGELFF. DNA of the CDR3: TGTGCCATCAATAGCGGGGGTAACACCGGGGAGCTGTTTTTT.

This clone was observed a single time. The chain combines TRBV19 with TRBJ1-1; possible D gene TRBD1, 6 bases. The germline V gene has CDR1 LNHDA and CDR2 SQIVND (reference sequence). The CDR3 is 16 residues long. The V gene lost 0 bases and the J gene lost 2 bases, with 13 bases spanning the gap. CDR3 protein: CASSIDSGTLNTEAFF. DNA of the CDR3: TGTGCCAGTAGTATAGACTCCGGGACACTTAACACTGAAGCTTTCTTT.

The gene calls are TRBV24-1 and TRBJ2-2, with TRBD1 identical over 11 bases. CDR1 is KGHDR and CDR2 is SFDVKD in the germline V gene. V was clipped by 7 bases and J by 4 bases; unmatched bases: 1. This CDR3 contains 14 residues. The CDR3 sequence is CATRGTGGTGELFF. The CDR3 nucleotides read TGTGCCACCAGAGGGACAGGGGGCACCGGGGAGCTGTTTTTT.

The chain carries TRBV28 and TRBJ1-4; 7 bases map to TRBD1. The CDR3 is made up of 16 amino acids. Germline V gives CDR1 MDHEN, CDR2 SYDVKM. With 4 bases clipped from V and 4 bases from J, the junction kept 9 bases outside the gene matches. The DNA of the CDR3 is TGTGCCAGCAGTTCTCCTTGGGACAGAAGTAATGAAAAACTGTTTTTT. This encodes CASSSPWDRSNEKLFF.

This sequence joins TRBV7-2 and TRBJ1-3; no clear D gene. The germline CDR1 and CDR2 sequences are SGHTA and FQGNSA. CDR3 length equals 13 residues. The ends were cut back, 5 bases at V and 0 bases at J, with 5 bases in the middle. CDR3 sequence reads: CASSEYSGNTIYF. The CDR3 DNA is TGTGCCAGCAGCGAGTACTCTGGAAACACCATATATTTT.

This clone was picked up one time. The CDR3 DNA reads TGTGCCAGTAAGGACAGGGCGAACACTGAAGCTTTCTTT. Translated, it gives CASKDRANTEAFF. The gene calls are TRBV19 and TRBJ1-1; 8 nucleotides agree with TRBD1. The CDR3 runs 13 residues. The ends lost 7 bases at V and 1 base at J; junction bases unmatched: 2. Germline loops: CDR1 LNHDA, CDR2 SQIVND (reference sequence).

J is TRBJ1-5 and V is TRBV6-5; D uncertain. V lost 0 bases to trimming and J lost 0 bases, with 3 bases between them. The CDR3 is 14 residues long. Germline CDR1 reads MNHEY; CDR2 reads SVGAGI. CDR3 loop: CASSYSASNQPQHF. The DNA for the CDR3 is TGTGCCAGCAGTTACTCGGCTAGCAATCAGCCCCAGCATTTT.

CDR3 in amino acids: CASTLTGYDVTQYF. DNA of the CDR3: TGTGCCAGCACCCTCACAGGGTATGATGTGACCCAGTACTTC. The chain carries TRBV28 and TRBJ2-5; TRBD1 might be the D (6 bases). The CDR3 consists of 14 residues. The V gene's germline CDR1 is MDHEN and CDR2 SYDVKM. Between the trimmed V and J ends, which lost 7 bases and 7 bases, there was a span of 19 bases.

The chain joins TRBV24-1 to TRBJ2-5; 9 bases match TRBD1. CDR3 length: 16 residues. The junction had 10 bases not matched to a gene; V was cut back by 4 bases and J by 5 bases. Germline V gene data show CDR1 as KGHDR and CDR2 as SFDVKD. CDR3 in DNA: TGTGCCACCAGTGACGCGACAGGGGGGGTGTGGGAGACCCAGTACTTC. Amino acid sequence: CATSDATGGVWETQYF.

The V and J genes are TRBV10-3 and TRBJ1-2, with TRBD1 matching 8 bases. The CDR3 is 15 residues long. The V gene end was trimmed by 3 bases and the J gene end by 7 bases; junction bases not matched to a gene: 10. From germline, CDR1 is ENHRY and CDR2 SYGVKD. The CDR3 is CAISDLLTGVGGYTF. The CDR3 DNA reads TGTGCCATCAGTGACCTTCTGACAGGGGTGGGTGGCTACACCTTC.

This clone was observed once. This chain connects TRBV24-1 to TRBJ2-1, with TRBD2 matching over 7 bases. V lost 4 bases to trimming and J lost 3 bases; unmatched junction nucleotides: 11. This CDR3 spans 17 amino acids. CDR1 and CDR2 (germline): KGHDR, SFDVKD. This CDR3 reads CATSDPGRSSGYNEQFF. Written as DNA, the CDR3 is TGTGCCACCAGTGACCCCGGTAGGTCTAGCGGCTACAATGAGCAGTTCTTC.

This rearrangement joins TRBV30 to TRBJ1-3, with D tentatively TRBD1 (5 bases). The germline CDR1 and CDR2 sequences are GTSNPN and SVGIG (reference sequence). The CDR3 contains 16 residues. The germline V and J ends were trimmed by 5 bases and 0 bases, with 17 bases remaining between them. For the CDR3, the DNA is TGTGCCTGGGACTCCGGGACTCAAAGCTCTGGAAACACCATATATTTT. Protein sequence: CAWDSGTQSSGNTIYF. Together with reference TRBV30 and TRBJ1-3, the CDR3 gives the full variable domain: SQTIHQWPATLVQPVGSPLSLECTVEGTSNPNLYWYRQAAGRGLQLLFYSVGIGQISSEVPQNLSASRPQDRQFILSSKKLLLSDSGFYLCAWDSGTQSSGNTIYFGEGSWLTVV.

The gene calls are TRBV27 and TRBJ1-4; 8 nucleotides agree with TRBD1. V dropped 6 bases and J dropped 7; count of bases not matched to a gene: 7. The CDR3 extends over 14 amino acids. CDR1 is MNHEY and CDR2 is SMNVEV in the germline V gene (reference sequence). This CDR3 reads CASRPTGGGEKLFF. The CDR3 nucleotides read TGTGCCAGCAGGCCCACAGGGGGTGGTGAAAAACTGTTTTTT.

The J gene is TRBJ2-3, the V gene TRBV9; 12 bases line up with TRBD2. This CDR3 is built from 17 residues. CDR1 SGDLS and CDR2 YYNGEE come from the germline V gene. After removal of 3 bases from V and 2 bases from J, the junction contained 7 bases not matched to a gene. Here the CDR3 reads CASSASRTSGATDTQYF. The CDR3 region has the DNA TGTGCCAGCAGCGCCAGCAGGACTAGCGGGGCCACAGATACGCAGTATTTT.

The chain employs TRBV3-1 (or the pseudogene TRBV3-2) and TRBJ2-3; D not resolved. The CDR3 extends over 11 amino acids. Germline V gene sequence: CDR1 LGHDT, CDR2 YNNKEL (reference sequence). Trimming took off 4 bases at V and 6 bases at J, with 5 bases between the two ends. The CDR3 region has the DNA TGTGCCAGCAGCCTGGGCGATACGCAGTATTTT. It translates to CASSLGDTQYF.

The gene calls are TRBV9 and TRBJ2-2; D unresolved. CDR1 and CDR2 from the germline V gene are SGDLS and YYNGEE. V was cut by 0 bases and J by 8 bases, with 5 bases left in between. This CDR3 has 12 amino acids. DNA of the CDR3: TGTGCCAGCAGCGTAGTGAGGGGGGAGCTGTTTTTT. The encoded protein is CASSVVRGELFF.

The CDR3 region is CASSLRDRDGRNAEAFF. Here the CDR3 DNA reads TGCGCCAGCAGCCTCCGGGACAGGGACGGAAGAAACGCTGAAGCTTTCTTT. The rearrangement links TRBV5-1 to TRBJ1-1; 9 positions agree with TRBD1. Germline V gene data show CDR1 as SGHRS and CDR2 as YFSETQ. This CDR3 contains 17 residues. With V trimmed by 4 bases and J by 6 bases, 16 bases remained unmatched.

This chain links TRBV2 with TRBJ1-4; 9 bases align to TRBD1. CDR3 length: 13 amino acids. CDR1 SNHLY and CDR2 FYNNEI come from the germline V gene. Unmatched junction bases numbered 4, after V lost 6 bases and J lost 8 bases. CDR3 sequence: CASRGDRAEKLFF. The CDR3 bases are TGTGCCAGCAGGGGGGACAGGGCCGAAAAACTGTTTTTT.

The chain joins TRBV19 to TRBJ2-2; maybe TRBD1 (5 bases). The V end lost 6 bases, the J end lost 2 bases, and 10 bases lay between the germline ends. Germline-derived CDR1 and CDR2 are LNHDA and SQIVND (reference sequence). The CDR3 covers 14 residues. CDR3 sequence: CASRRTRNTGELFF. DNA of the CDR3: TGTGCCAGTAGAAGGACAAGAAACACCGGGGAGCTGTTTTTT. Looking up the rest from reference TRBV19 and TRBJ2-2 gives the full variable domain: DGGITQSPKYLFRKEGQNVTLSCEQNLNHDAMYWYRQDPGQGLRLIYYSQIVNDFQKGDIAEGYSVSREKKESFPLTVTSAQKNPTAFYLCASRRTRNTGELFFGEGSRLTVL.

The chain combines TRBV19 with TRBJ2-3; D gene uncertain. V gave up 5 bases and J gave up 5 bases, with 5 bases separating them. Germline lookup yields CDR1 LNHDA and CDR2 SQIVND (reference sequence). The CDR3 loop spans 11 amino acids. The CDR3 bases are TGTGCCAGTAGTGCGCGAGATACGCAGTATTTT. It specifies CASSARDTQYF.

This clone was observed a handful of times. The chain uses TRBV27 and TRBJ2-1, with D perhaps matching TRBD1 (8 bases). The V end lost 6 bases, the J end lost 9 bases, and 21 bases lay between the germline ends. The CDR3 loop spans 15 amino acids. CDR1 and CDR2 (germline): MNHEY, SMNVEV (reference sequence). CDR3 bases: TGTGCCAGCAGGGGCCTGACAGGGGTAGCGGGTGAGCAGTTCTTC. It encodes CASRGLTGVAGEQFF.

The chain uses TRBV9 and TRBJ2-1; TRBD2 agrees at 10 bases. V shed 0 bases and J 6 bases; nucleotides not matched to a gene: 3. The CDR3 is 15 residues long. The germline gives CDR1 SGDLS, CDR2 YYNGEE. The CDR3 sequence is CASSVVPSGSNEQFF. The CDR3 bases are TGTGCCAGCAGCGTAGTCCCTAGCGGGAGCAATGAGCAGTTCTTC.

The rearrangement joins TRBV7-3 to TRBJ2-3, with D possibly TRBD2 on 5 matching bases. The CDR3 length is 16 residues. Germline CDR1 and CDR2: SGHTA and FQGTGA. Trimming pared 5 bases from V and 7 bases from J, leaving 22 bases between. The CDR3 here is CASSPSAYSTDYTQYF. The CDR3 nucleotides are TGTGCCAGCAGCCCGAGCGCTTACTCGACGGACTATACGCAGTATTTT. The complete variable domain, with remaining parts taken from reference TRBV7-3 and TRBJ2-3, reads GAGVSQTPSNKVTEKGKYVELRCDPISGHTALYWYRQSLGQGPEFLIYFQGTGAADDSGLPNDRFFAVRPEGSVSTLKIQRTERGDSAVYLCASSPSAYSTDYTQYFGPGTRLTVL.

The chain links TRBV9 to TRBJ2-1, with TRBD1 as a possible D gene (6 bases). V was clipped by 4 bases and J by 9 bases, with 20 bases between them. Germline-derived CDR1 and CDR2 are SGDLS and YYNGEE. The CDR3 consists of 15 residues. The CDR3 protein is CASSPPGASRIEQFF. The CDR3 DNA reads TGTGCCAGCAGCCCACCAGGGGCTAGCCGGATTGAGCAGTTCTTC.

This rearrangement joins TRBV5-1 to TRBJ1-1, with 8 bases lining up with TRBD1. After removal of 6 bases from V and 5 bases from J, the junction contained 9 bases not matched to a gene. CDR1 SGHRS and CDR2 YFSETQ come from the germline V gene. The CDR3 covers 14 residues. The CDR3 sequence: CASKEQGALTEAFF. The CDR3 DNA is TGCGCCAGCAAAGAGCAGGGGGCCTTAACTGAAGCTTTCTTT.

The CDR3 spells CAWSLGTGGRDIQYF. The CDR3 DNA reads TGTGCCTGGAGTTTAGGGACAGGGGGCCGGGACATTCAGTACTTC. The rearrangement joins TRBV30 to TRBJ2-4; 12 nucleotides match TRBD1. Germline V lookup: CDR1 GTSNPN, CDR2 SVGIG (reference sequence). V trimming: 2 bases; J trimming: 8 bases; junction bases outside the gene matches: 7. This CDR3 region has 15 residues.